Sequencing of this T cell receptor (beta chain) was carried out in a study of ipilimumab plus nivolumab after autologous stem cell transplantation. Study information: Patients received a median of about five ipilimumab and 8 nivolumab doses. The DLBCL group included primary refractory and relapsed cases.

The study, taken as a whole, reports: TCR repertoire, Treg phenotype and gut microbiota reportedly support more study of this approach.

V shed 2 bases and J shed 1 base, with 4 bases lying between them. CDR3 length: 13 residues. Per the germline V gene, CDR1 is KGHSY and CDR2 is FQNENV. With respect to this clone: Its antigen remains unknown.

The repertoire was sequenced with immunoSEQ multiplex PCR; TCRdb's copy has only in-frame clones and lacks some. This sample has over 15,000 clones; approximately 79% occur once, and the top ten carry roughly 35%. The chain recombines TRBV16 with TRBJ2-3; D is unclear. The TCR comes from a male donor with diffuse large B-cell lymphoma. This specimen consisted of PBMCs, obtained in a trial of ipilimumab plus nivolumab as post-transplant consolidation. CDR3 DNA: TGTGCCAGCAGCCAAACGGGCACAGATACGCAGTATTTT. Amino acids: CASSQTGTDTQYF.